What follows are 3 T cell receptor beta chains derived from one specimen sequenced in a study of cytomegalovirus exposure and HLA in healthy donors. The PCR had 60 Vbeta and 13 Jbeta primers. Using immunoSEQ multiplex PCR, the repertoire was profiled, and TCRdb retains in-frame clones only, with some absent. The data contain roughly 200,000 clones, about 88% of them singletons. Source material: PBMCs. All receptors derive from a woman younger than 45 in good health and CMV-seronegative.

The V call is TRBV27, the J call TRBJ2-3; D is ambiguous. CDR3 size: 13 residues. Trimming took 2 bases from V and 6 from J, leaving 9 bases between them. Germline lookup yields CDR1 MNHEY and CDR2 SMNVEV (reference sequence). In DNA form, the CDR3 reads TGTGCCAGCAGTTTAGCCTACCCGGATACGCAGTATTTT. Amino acids: CASSLAYPDTQYF.

The chain employs TRBV10-2 and TRBJ2-7; weak D call: TRBD1 (6 bases). The V gene lost 0 bases and the J gene lost 1 base, with 10 bases spanning the gap. The CDR3 runs to 15 residues. Germline V gives CDR1 WSHSY, CDR2 SAAADI. CDR3 bases: TGCGCCAGCAGTGAGTCGAGGACAGCTTCCTACGAGCAGTACTTC. Translation: CASSESRTASYEQYF.

V gene TRBV21-1 combines with J gene TRBJ2-1; the table calls TRBD1, which could not be checked here. TRBV21-1 is noted as a pseudogene. The CDR3 consists of 16 residues. CDR3 bases: TGTGCCAGCACCGAGGAAGGGACAGGGGCCAAAAATGAGCAGTTCTTC. Its protein product is CASTEEGTGAKNEQFF.